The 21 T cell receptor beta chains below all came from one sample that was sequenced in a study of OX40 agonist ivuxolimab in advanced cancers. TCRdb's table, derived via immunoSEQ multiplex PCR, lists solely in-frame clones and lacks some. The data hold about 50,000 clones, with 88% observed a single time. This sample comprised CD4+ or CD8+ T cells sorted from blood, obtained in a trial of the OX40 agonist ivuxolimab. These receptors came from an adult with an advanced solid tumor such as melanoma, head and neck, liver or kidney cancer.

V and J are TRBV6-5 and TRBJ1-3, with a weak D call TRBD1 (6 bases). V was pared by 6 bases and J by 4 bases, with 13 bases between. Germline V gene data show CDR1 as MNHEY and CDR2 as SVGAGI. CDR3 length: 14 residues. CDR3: CASSTGPGGNTIYF. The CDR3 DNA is TGTGCCAGCAGCACAGGGCCTGGAGGAAACACCATATATTTT.

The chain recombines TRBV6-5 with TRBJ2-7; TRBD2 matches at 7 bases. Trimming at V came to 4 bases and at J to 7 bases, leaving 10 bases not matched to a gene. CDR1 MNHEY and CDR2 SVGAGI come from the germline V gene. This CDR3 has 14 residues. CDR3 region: CASSSGTSAGEQYF. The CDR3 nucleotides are TGTGCCAGCAGTTCGGGGACTTCAGCGGGGGAGCAGTACTTC.

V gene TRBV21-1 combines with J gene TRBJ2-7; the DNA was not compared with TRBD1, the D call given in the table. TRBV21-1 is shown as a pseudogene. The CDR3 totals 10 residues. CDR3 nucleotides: TGTGCCAGCAGCAAAGGGACAGGGAACTTC. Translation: CASSKGTGNF.

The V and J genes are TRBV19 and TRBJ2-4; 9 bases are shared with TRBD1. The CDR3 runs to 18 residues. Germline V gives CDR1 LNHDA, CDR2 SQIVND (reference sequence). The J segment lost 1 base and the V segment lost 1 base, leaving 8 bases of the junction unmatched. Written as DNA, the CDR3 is TGTGCCAGTAGTATAGTAGGCGACGGACAGGGGGCCAAAAACATTCAGTACTTC. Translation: CASSIVGDGQGAKNIQYF.

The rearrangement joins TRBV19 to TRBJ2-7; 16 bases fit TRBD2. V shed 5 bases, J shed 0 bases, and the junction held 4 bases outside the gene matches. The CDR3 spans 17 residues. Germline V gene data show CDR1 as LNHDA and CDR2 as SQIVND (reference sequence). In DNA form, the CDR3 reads TGTGCCAGTAGTGTCGGGACTAGCGGGAGGGGCTCCTACGAGCAGTACTTC. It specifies CASSVGTSGRGSYEQYF.

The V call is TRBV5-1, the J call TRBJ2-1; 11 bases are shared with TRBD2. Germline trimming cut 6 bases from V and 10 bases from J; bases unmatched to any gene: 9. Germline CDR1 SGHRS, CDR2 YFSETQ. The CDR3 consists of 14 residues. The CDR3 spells CASMGVAGGQEQFF. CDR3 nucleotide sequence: TGCGCCAGCATGGGAGTAGCGGGAGGGCAGGAGCAGTTCTTC.

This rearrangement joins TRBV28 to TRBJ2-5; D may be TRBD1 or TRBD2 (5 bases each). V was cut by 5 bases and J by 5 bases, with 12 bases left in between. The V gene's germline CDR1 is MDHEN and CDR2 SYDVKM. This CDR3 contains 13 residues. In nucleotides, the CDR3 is TGTGCCAGCAGTCCAGGGACGGGGGAGACCCAGTACTTC. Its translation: CASSPGTGETQYF.

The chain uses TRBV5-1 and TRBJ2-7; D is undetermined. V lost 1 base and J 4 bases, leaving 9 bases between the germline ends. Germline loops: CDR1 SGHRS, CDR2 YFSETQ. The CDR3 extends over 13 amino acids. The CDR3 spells CASSLTNLYEQYF. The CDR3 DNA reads TGCGCCAGCAGCTTGACCAACTTATACGAGCAGTACTTC.

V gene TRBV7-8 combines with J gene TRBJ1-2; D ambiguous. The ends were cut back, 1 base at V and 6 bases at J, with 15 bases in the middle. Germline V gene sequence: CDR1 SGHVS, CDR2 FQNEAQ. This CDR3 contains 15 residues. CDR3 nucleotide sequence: TGTGCCAGCAGCTTAGGGTTGGCGGCGGAAGATGGCTACACCTTC. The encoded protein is CASSLGLAAEDGYTF.

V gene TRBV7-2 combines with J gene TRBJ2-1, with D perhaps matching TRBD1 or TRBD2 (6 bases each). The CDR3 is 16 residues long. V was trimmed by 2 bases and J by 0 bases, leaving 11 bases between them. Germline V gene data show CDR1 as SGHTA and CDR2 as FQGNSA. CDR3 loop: CASSLWGASSYNEQFF. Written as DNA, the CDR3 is TGTGCCAGCAGCTTATGGGGGGCCAGCTCCTACAATGAGCAGTTCTTC.

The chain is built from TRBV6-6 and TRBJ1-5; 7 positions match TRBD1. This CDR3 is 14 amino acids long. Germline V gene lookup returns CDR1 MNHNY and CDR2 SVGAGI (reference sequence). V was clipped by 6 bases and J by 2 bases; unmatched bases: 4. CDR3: CASRTGTGNQPQHF. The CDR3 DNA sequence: TGTGCCAGCAGGACCGGGACAGGCAATCAGCCCCAGCATTTT.

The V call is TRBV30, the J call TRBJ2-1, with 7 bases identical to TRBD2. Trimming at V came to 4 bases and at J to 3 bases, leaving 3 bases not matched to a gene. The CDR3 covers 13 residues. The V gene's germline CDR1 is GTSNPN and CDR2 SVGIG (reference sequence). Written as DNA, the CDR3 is TGTGCCTGGACTAGCGGAGTCTACAATGAGCAGTTCTTC. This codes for CAWTSGVYNEQFF.

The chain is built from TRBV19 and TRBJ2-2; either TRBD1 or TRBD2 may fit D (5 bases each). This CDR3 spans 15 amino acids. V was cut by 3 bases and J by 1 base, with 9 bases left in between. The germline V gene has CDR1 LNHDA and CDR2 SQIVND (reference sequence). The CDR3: CASSITGGNTGELFF. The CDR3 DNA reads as TGTGCCAGTAGTATCACAGGAGGGAACACCGGGGAGCTGTTTTTT.

The CDR3 nucleotides are TGTGCCAGCAGTGCGCAAAGGGGGGACTATCGGCATGGGACCCAGTACTTC. This translates into CASSAQRGDYRHGTQYF. The chain recombines TRBV28 with TRBJ2-5; D possibly corresponds to TRBD2 (7 bases). CDR3 length equals 17 residues. The germline V gene encodes CDR1 MDHEN and CDR2 SYDVKM. V lost 5 bases, J lost 7 bases, and 26 bases lay in between.

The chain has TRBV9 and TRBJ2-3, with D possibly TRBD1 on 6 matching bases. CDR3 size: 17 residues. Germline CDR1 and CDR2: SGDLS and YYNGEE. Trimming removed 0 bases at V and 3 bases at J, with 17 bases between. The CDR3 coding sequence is TGTGCCAGCAGCGTAGGGGCAGGGGACCTGGGTACAGATACGCAGTATTTT. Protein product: CASSVGAGDLGTDTQYF.

CDR3 nucleotides: TGTGCCAGCAGTTTATTACGCAGGGTTGCAAACACCATATATTTT. Translated, it gives CASSLLRRVANTIYF. The V call is TRBV28, the J call TRBJ1-3; perhaps TRBD1 as D (5 bases). V was cut by 1 base and J by 6 bases, with 13 bases left in between. Germline CDR1 MDHEN, CDR2 SYDVKM. This CDR3 is 15 amino acids long.

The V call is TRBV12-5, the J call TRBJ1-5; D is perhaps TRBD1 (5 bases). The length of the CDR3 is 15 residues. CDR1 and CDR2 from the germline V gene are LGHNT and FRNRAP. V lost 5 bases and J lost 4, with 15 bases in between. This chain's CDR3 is CASGPPGLDNQPQHF. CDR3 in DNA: TGTGCTAGTGGTCCCCCGGGACTCGATAATCAGCCCCAGCATTTT. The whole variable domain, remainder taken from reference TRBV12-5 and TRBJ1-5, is DARVTQTPRHKVTEMGQEVTMRCQPILGHNTVFWYRQTMMQGLELLAYFRNRAPLDDSGMPKDRFSAEMPDATLATLKIQPSEPRDSAVYFCASGPPGLDNQPQHFGDGTRLSIL.

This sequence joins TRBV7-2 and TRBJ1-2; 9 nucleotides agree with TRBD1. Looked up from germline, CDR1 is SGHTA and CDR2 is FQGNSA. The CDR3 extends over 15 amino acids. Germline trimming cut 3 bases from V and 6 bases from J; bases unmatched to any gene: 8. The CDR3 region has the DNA TGTGCCAGCAGCTTCCTGACAGGGGGTCGAGATGGCTACACCTTC. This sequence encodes CASSFLTGGRDGYTF.

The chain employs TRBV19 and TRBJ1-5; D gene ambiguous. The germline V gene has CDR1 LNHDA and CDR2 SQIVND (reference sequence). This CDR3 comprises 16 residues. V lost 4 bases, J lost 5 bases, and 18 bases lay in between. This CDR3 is CASSTSFQTYHQPQHF. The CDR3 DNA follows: TGTGCCAGTAGTACGTCGTTTCAGACTTATCATCAGCCCCAGCATTTT.

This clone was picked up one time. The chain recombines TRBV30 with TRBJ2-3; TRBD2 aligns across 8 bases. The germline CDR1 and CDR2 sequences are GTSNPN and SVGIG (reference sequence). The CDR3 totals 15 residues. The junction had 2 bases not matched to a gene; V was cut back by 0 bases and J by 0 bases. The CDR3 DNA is TGTGCCTGGAGTGTACCTAGCGGGAGCACAGATACGCAGTATTTT. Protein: CAWSVPSGSTDTQYF.

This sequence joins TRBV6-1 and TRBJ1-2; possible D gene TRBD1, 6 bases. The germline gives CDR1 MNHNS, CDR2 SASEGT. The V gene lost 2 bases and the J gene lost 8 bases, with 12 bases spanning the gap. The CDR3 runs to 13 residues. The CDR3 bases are TGTGCCAGCAGTGAACGTAGGACAGTAGGCTACACCTTC. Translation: CASSERRTVGYTF.